This TCR beta chain was identified during a study of early T cells in non-severe SARS-CoV-2 infection. Study information: Sequenced material consisted of bulk RNA (from unsorted whole blood), and chains were unpaired.

Study conclusions and caveats: Matching results from VDJdb favored anti-spike CD8 responses, leaving private and CD4 specificities undetected.

Germline CDR1 is LNHDA and CDR2 is SQIVND (reference sequence). The V and J ends lost 6 bases and 0 bases, in that order; junction bases with no gene match: 7. CDR3 length: 16 residues. Attachment of unique molecular identifiers to individual cDNA molecules was performed. TCRdb redid the calling of the 5' RACE reads with MiXCR, one entry per CDR3 protein. Of some 54,000 distinct CDR3 sequences in the sample, under 10% were seen once. In the case of this clonotype: Its specificity is not known.

The gene calls are TRBV19 and TRBJ2-1, with 8 bases fitting TRBD2. The sequence was collected from an adult who was a healthcare worker with PCR-confirmed SARS-CoV-2 infection or an uninfected control (not recorded which). The sequenced sample consisted of whole blood. CDR3 sequence: CASSEISGNSYNEQFF. The CDR3 DNA follows: TGTGCCAGTAGCGAAATTAGCGGGAACTCCTACAATGAGCAGTTCTTC.